The 27 T cell receptor beta chains in this list originate from one sample, sequenced in a study of T cell repertoires in cytomegalovirus infection. TCRdb processed the reads anew with MiXCR; each CDR3 protein has one entry. The sample has some 440,000 distinct CDR3 sequences; around 32% are singletons. Sequenced: PBMCs. The receptors originated from a human donor in good health (CMV status not recorded). Some clones in this sample may be carry-over from other donors' samples.

In its sample, this clonotype was seen a few times. The chain has TRBV11-2 and TRBJ2-5; tentatively, D is TRBD1 or TRBD2 (6 bases each). The germline V gene encodes CDR1 SGHAT and CDR2 FQNNGV. Trimming cost V 5 bases and J 4 bases, with 20 bases left between them. This CDR3 contains 16 residues. CDR3 region: CASSRRGREGVETQYF. In DNA form, the CDR3 reads TGTGCCAGCAGCCGACGGGGGAGAGAGGGGGTAGAGACCCAGTACTTC.

At least ten counts were recorded for this clonotype. The chain recombines TRBV7-2 with TRBJ2-1, with 16 nucleotides matching TRBD2. CDR1 SGHTA and CDR2 FQGNSA come from the germline V gene. The CDR3 spans 18 residues. V lost 5 bases, J lost 7 bases, and 11 bases stayed unmatched. DNA for the CDR3: TGTGCCAGCAGCACCCGAGGGACTAGCGGGGGGGCCGTGAATGAGCAGTTCTTC. Its translation is CASSTRGTSGGAVNEQFF.

CDR3 nucleotide sequence: TGCAGTGCTAGAGCGTCGGGACCCACAGATACGCAGTATTTT. Translation gives CSARASGPTDTQYF. The rearrangement links TRBV20-1 to TRBJ2-3; possibly TRBD1 or TRBD2 for D (5 bases each). Germline V CDR1 and CDR2: DFQATT, SNEGSKA (reference sequence). Trimming shortened V by 1 base and J by 2 bases, and 10 bases separated the two germline ends. This CDR3 comprises 14 residues.

The J gene is TRBJ2-7, the V gene TRBV12-3 or TRBV12-4, with 7 bases that match TRBD1. Trimming took 5 bases from V and 3 from J; bases not matched to a gene: 13. This CDR3 spans 16 amino acids. The CDR3: CASSPSLGTANYEQYF. For the CDR3, the DNA is TGTGCCAGCAGTCCCTCATTAGGGACAGCCAACTACGAGCAGTACTTC.

The chain joins TRBV10-3 to TRBJ1-3, with D unclear. The V and J ends lost 3 bases and 4 bases respectively, with 16 bases between them. The CDR3 runs 16 residues. From germline, CDR1 is ENHRY and CDR2 SYGVKD. This CDR3 is CAISDRSPGEGNTIYF. The CDR3 coding sequence is TGTGCCATCAGTGACAGGTCCCCGGGCGAAGGAAACACCATATATTTT.

This sequence joins TRBV19 and TRBJ1-5; D may be TRBD1 (5 bases). Deletions cut 4 bases from V and 4 bases from J, with 11 bases between. Germline CDR1 LNHDA, CDR2 SQIVND (reference sequence). This CDR3 spans 14 amino acids. In nucleotides, the CDR3 is TGTGCCAGTAGTACCCGGGGACCTAATCAGCCCCAGCATTTT. Protein sequence: CASSTRGPNQPQHF.

This clonotype was detected only a few times. The chain is built from TRBV28 and TRBJ2-3, with TRBD2 matching over 10 bases. J gave up 4 bases and V 2 bases, and 6 bases lay outside the gene matches. Germline CDR1 is MDHEN and CDR2 is SYDVKM. The CDR3 contains 16 residues. CDR3 bases: TGTGCCAGCAGTTTAAGGAGCGGGGGGGCCGCAGATACGCAGTATTTT. Protein: CASSLRSGGAADTQYF.

This clonotype was found a few times. The CDR3 bases are TGTGCCAGCAGCTTAGAGCCACTTGTCGGGGGAAACACCGGGGAGCTGTTTTTT. It codes for CASSLEPLVGGNTGELFF. The chain carries TRBV7-6 and TRBJ2-2; D is perhaps TRBD2 (6 bases). This CDR3 is built from 18 residues. Germline CDR1 and CDR2: SGHVS and FNYEAQ. With 1 base removed from V and 2 bases from J, the gap between germline ends came to 17 bases.

The chain uses TRBV5-4 and TRBJ2-7, with D perhaps TRBD1 (6 bases). V was shortened by 2 bases and J by 4 bases, with 10 bases between the two germline ends. The CDR3 is 13 amino acids. Germline loops: CDR1 SGHNT, CDR2 YYREEE (reference sequence). CDR3 in DNA: TGTGCCAGCAGCTTTGACAGGTCTTACGAGCAGTACTTC. Its translation: CASSFDRSYEQYF.

The table lists this clonotype with many counts. The rearrangement joins TRBV19 to TRBJ2-3; no definite D call. The germline V and J ends were trimmed by 1 base and 6 bases, with 5 bases remaining between them. CDR1 is LNHDA, CDR2 SQIVND, per germline (reference sequence). This CDR3 spans 12 amino acids. This chain's CDR3 is CASSIGGDTQYF. The CDR3 coding sequence is TGTGCCAGTAGTATAGGCGGCGATACGCAGTATTTT.

The sample holds a few counts of this clonotype. J is TRBJ2-7 and V is TRBV15; D not certain. The germline V gene has CDR1 LNHNV and CDR2 YYDKDF (reference sequence). The CDR3 is made up of 14 amino acids. Trimming stripped 1 base from V and 3 bases from J, with 10 bases between. The CDR3 is CATSRVAAYYEQYF. The CDR3 region has the DNA TGTGCCACCAGCAGAGTGGCAGCCTACTACGAGCAGTACTTC.

This clonotype was recorded many times. The chain is built from TRBV6-2 or TRBV6-3 and TRBJ1-1; D is ambiguous. CDR1 and CDR2 from the germline V gene are MNHEY and SVGEGT. The ends were cut back, 6 bases at V and 1 base at J, with 9 bases in the middle. The CDR3 spans 13 residues. The CDR3 region has the DNA TGTGCCAGCAGCCGCCAGACGAACACTGAAGCTTTCTTT. Its translation: CASSRQTNTEAFF.

Turning to this clonotype: A much larger clone lies a single base off, so this may be a read error. This chain uses TRBV12-3 or TRBV12-4 with TRBJ1-3; D unclear. The CDR3 totals 15 residues. The CDR3 reads CDSSLGSRSGNTIYF. The DNA of the CDR3 is TGTGACAGCAGTCTTGGATCCCGCTCTGGAAACACCATATATTTT.

This chain links TRBV27 with TRBJ1-1; 7 nucleotides line up with TRBD1. With 2 bases clipped from V and 3 bases from J, the junction kept 6 bases outside the gene matches. The CDR3 is 15 residues long. Germline CDR1 is MNHEY and CDR2 is SMNVEV (reference sequence). The CDR3 loop reads CASSLRRTGDTEAFF. Written as DNA, the CDR3 is TGTGCCAGCAGTTTACGACGCACAGGGGACACTGAAGCTTTCTTT.

In this sample, this clonotype turned up once. The genes are TRBV11-2 and TRBJ2-2; 7 bases agree with TRBD1. Per the germline V gene, CDR1 is SGHAT and CDR2 is FQNNGV. After removal of 4 bases from V and 8 bases from J, the junction contained 7 bases not matched to a gene. The CDR3 has 14 amino acids. Written as DNA, the CDR3 is TGTGCCAGCAGCTCGACAGGGTCCGGAGGGGAGCTGTTTTTT. It translates to CASSSTGSGGELFF.

This clonotype was counted between two and nine times. V usage is TRBV4-1 and J usage is TRBJ1-6; weak D call: TRBD1 (5 bases). CDR3 length: 17 residues. Germline V lookup: CDR1 MGHRA, CDR2 YSYEKL. The V gene lost 3 bases and the J gene lost 5 bases, with 17 bases spanning the gap. CDR3 loop: CASSHGEGRTDNSPLHF. Here the CDR3 DNA reads TGCGCCAGCAGCCACGGGGAGGGGAGGACCGATAATTCACCCCTCCACTTT.

Concerning this clonotype itself: Lacking the conserved final phenylalanine or tryptophan, this CDR3 likely reflects a read error. V and J are TRBV25-1 and TRBJ2-7, with D perhaps being TRBD1 or TRBD2 (5 bases each). Trimming took off 10 bases at V and 6 bases at J, with 22 bases between the two ends. The CDR3 has 14 amino acids. Germline-derived CDR1 and CDR2 are MGHDK and SYGVNS. As DNA, the CDR3 is TGTGCCATCCATCCCGGGGCCCTACAGTCCGAGCAGTACTTA. Translated: CAIHPGALQSEQYL.

The chain is built from TRBV11-2 and TRBJ2-3, with 12 nucleotides matching TRBD2. Trimming removed 1 base from V and 6 bases from J; junction bases left unmatched: 8. CDR3 length: 17 amino acids. Germline lookup yields CDR1 SGHAT and CDR2 FQNNGV. The CDR3: CASSLVLAGGPEDTQYF. As DNA, the CDR3 is TGTGCCAGCAGCTTAGTTCTAGCGGGGGGGCCTGAGGATACGCAGTATTTT. The variable domain in full, completed from reference TRBV11-2 and TRBJ2-3, reads EAGVAQSPRYKIIEKRQSVAFWCNPISGHATLYWYQQILGQGPKLLIQFQNNGVVDDSQLPKDRFSAERLKGVDSTLKIQPAKLEDSAVYLCASSLVLAGGPEDTQYFGPGTRLTVL.

There are many counts of this clonotype. The chain is built from TRBV7-2 and TRBJ1-4; no clear D. CDR1 and CDR2 from the germline V gene are SGHTA and FQGNSA. V lost 2 bases to trimming and J lost 3 bases, with 10 bases between them. The CDR3 extends over 15 amino acids. CDR3 bases: TGTGCCAGCAGCTTATCGAGGGCGGCTAATGAAAAACTGTTTTTT. Protein: CASSLSRAANEKLFF.

This clonotype turned up a few times. The chain is built from TRBV28 and TRBJ1-1, with D perhaps matching TRBD1 (5 bases). The length of the CDR3 is 16 residues. The V gene's germline CDR1 is MDHEN and CDR2 SYDVKM. V lost 6 bases, J lost 1 base, and 18 bases lay in between. The CDR3 DNA is TGTGCCAGCAGATCTTTACAGGAGGCGGGGAACACTGAAGCTTTCTTT. Protein: CASRSLQEAGNTEAFF.

Here the CDR3 DNA reads TGTGCCAGCCGTCTAGACAGGGGAATCACCGGGGAGCTGTTTTTT. Its protein product is CASRLDRGITGELFF. V usage is TRBV2 and J usage is TRBJ2-2, with 8 bases aligning to TRBD1. The J segment lost 4 bases and the V segment lost 8 bases, leaving 9 bases of the junction unmatched. The CDR3 is 15 residues long. Germline V gene lookup returns CDR1 SNHLY and CDR2 FYNNEI. Full variable domain (remainder filled in from reference TRBV2 and TRBJ2-2): EPEVTQTPSHQVTQMGQEVILRCVPISNHLYFYWYRQILGQKVEFLVSFYNNEISEKSEIFDDQFSVERPDGSNFTLKIRSTKLEDSAMYFCASRLDRGITGELFFGEGSRLTVL.

The V gene is TRBV5-6, the J gene TRBJ1-1; the D is unclear. The CDR3 contains 12 residues. V was pared by 0 bases and J by 5 bases, with 5 bases between. Germline V gene sequence: CDR1 SGHDT, CDR2 YYEEEE. CDR3 coding DNA: TGTGCCAGCAGCTTGGATATAACTGAAGCTTTCTTT. This codes for CASSLDITEAFF. The variable domain in full, with the rest retrieved from reference TRBV5-6 and TRBJ1-1, is DAGVTQSPTHLIKTRGQQVTLRCSPKSGHDTVSWYQQALGQGPQFIFQYYEEEERQRGNFPDRFSGHQFPNYSSELNVNALLLGDSALYLCASSLDITEAFFGQGTRLTVV.

This clonotype was seen more than once but under ten times. The rearrangement joins TRBV7-8 to TRBJ1-4, with TRBD1 as a possible D gene (6 bases). Germline loops: CDR1 SGHVS, CDR2 FQNEAQ. Trimming took off 5 bases at V and 7 bases at J, with 26 bases between the two ends. The CDR3 sequence is 18 residues long. DNA of the CDR3: TGTGCCAGCAGCCCGCCCTGGACAGAAAACCAAAGGCGTGAAAAACTGTTTTTT. Its protein is CASSPPWTENQRREKLFF.

The chain combines TRBV5-6 with TRBJ2-5, with TRBD2 identical over 9 bases. CDR1 and CDR2 (germline): SGHDT, YYEEEE. CDR3 length equals 14 residues. Trimming removed 4 bases from V and 3 bases from J; junction bases left unmatched: 4. The chain's CDR3 is CASSRAGGKETQYF. CDR3 nucleotide sequence: TGTGCCAGCAGCCGAGCGGGGGGCAAAGAGACCCAGTACTTC.

This clonotype was detected ten times or more. This chain connects TRBV6-1 to TRBJ1-5; a weak D match, TRBD1 (5 bases). The germline gives CDR1 MNHNS, CDR2 SASEGT. The CDR3 contains 18 residues. The ends were cut back, 4 bases at V and 4 bases at J, with 23 bases in the middle. CDR3 protein: CASSGGTPPLVRNQPQHF. Here the CDR3 DNA reads TGTGCCAGCAGTGGGGGGACTCCCCCACTCGTTCGAAATCAGCCCCAGCATTTT.

The chain is built from TRBV4-1 and TRBJ1-2, with 10 bases aligning to TRBD1. This CDR3 contains 14 residues. The J segment lost 8 bases and the V segment lost 5 bases, leaving 8 bases of the junction unmatched. Germline CDR1 and CDR2: MGHRA and YSYEKL. The CDR3 loop reads CASSEGQGLFGYTF. Written as DNA, the CDR3 is TGCGCCAGCAGCGAGGGACAGGGGTTGTTCGGCTACACCTTC.

This chain links TRBV7-9 with TRBJ1-2; TRBD1 aligns across 8 bases. The CDR3 sequence is 14 residues long. After removal of 5 bases from V and 7 bases from J, the junction contained 9 bases not matched to a gene. Germline V gene lookup returns CDR1 SEHNR and CDR2 FQNEAQ (reference sequence). CDR3 DNA sequence: TGTGCCAGCAGCGAGGATCGGACAGGGTTTGGCTACACCTTC. This translates into CASSEDRTGFGYTF.